This entry concerns a single T cell receptor (beta chain). Antigen specificity is unknown. With 60 Vbeta and 13 Jbeta primers, the PCR was carried out. Sequenced by immunoSEQ multiplex PCR; TCRdb stores in-frame clones only, minus some. The data hold over 150,000 clones, with roughly 80% observed a single time. The entry originates in a study of cytomegalovirus exposure and HLA in healthy donors. Study details: Inside one of the first data releases sat about 85 million unique TCRs taken from HLA-typed donors. General observations from the study: Per a prior analysis, the majority of TCR beta V segments were productive roughly 90% or roughly 30% of the time.

Germline CDR1 and CDR2: MNHEY and SVGAGI. The CDR3 totals 14 residues. V lost 0 bases to trimming and J lost 10 bases, with 15 bases between them. Sequenced input: PBMCs. The chain uses TRBV6-5 and TRBJ1-1; a weak D match, TRBD1 (5 bases). This clonotype was sampled from a male donor in good health and CMV-seropositive. Here the CDR3 reads CASSYSGPGSAAFF. The DNA of the CDR3 is TGTGCCAGCAGTTACTCGGGGCCGGGTTCTGCAGCTTTCTTT.